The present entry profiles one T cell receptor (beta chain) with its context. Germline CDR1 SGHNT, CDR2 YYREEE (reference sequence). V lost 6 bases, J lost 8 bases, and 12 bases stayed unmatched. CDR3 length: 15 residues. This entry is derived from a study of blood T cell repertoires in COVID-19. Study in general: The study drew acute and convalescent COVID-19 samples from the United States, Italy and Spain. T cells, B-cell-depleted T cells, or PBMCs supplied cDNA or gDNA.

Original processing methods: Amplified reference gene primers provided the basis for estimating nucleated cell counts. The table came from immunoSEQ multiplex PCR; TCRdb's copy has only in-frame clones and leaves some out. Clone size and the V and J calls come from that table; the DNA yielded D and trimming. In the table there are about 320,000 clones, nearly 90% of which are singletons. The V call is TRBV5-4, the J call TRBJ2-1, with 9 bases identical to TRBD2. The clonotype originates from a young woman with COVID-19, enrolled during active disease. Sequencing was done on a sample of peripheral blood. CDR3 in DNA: TGTGCCAGCACCATCTTTGGCGGGGGGGCAGATGAGCAGTTCTTC. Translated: CASTIFGGGADEQFF.